A selection of T cell receptor beta chains follows, all from one sample in a study of T cell responses to AZD1222 COVID-19 vaccine. Sequencing used immunoSEQ multiplex PCR; TCRdb keeps in-frame clones, though not all of them. This sample carries 100,000 to 120,000 clones, 85% to 95% of them seen once, and the ten largest clones take about 7.8%. The specimen was peripheral blood, collected on day 0 of AZD1222 vaccination. Receptor source: an adult in good health. CDR3s include the opening cysteine and the closing phenylalanine or tryptophan. Fields, in order: CDR3 protein, J gene, clone size, V gene. Size values are once, few and many counts, or a class for expanded clones, and some rows have none.

CDR3 protein: CASSLDATGLYEQYF; J gene: TRBJ2-7; clone size: NA; V gene: TRBV5-5
CDR3 protein: CASSPGGNYGYTF; J gene: TRBJ1-2; clone size: once; V gene: TRBV6-5
CDR3 protein: CASGDSLTSGNTIYF; J gene: TRBJ1-3; clone size: NA; V gene: TRBV11-2
CDR3 protein: CASSSTRKSYNEQFF; J gene: TRBJ2-1; clone size: NA; V gene: TRBV28
CDR3 protein: CASSDATNEKLFF; J gene: TRBJ1-4; clone size: once; V gene: TRBV25-1
CDR3 protein: CATSRPQGSSYEQYF; J gene: TRBJ2-7; clone size: NA; V gene: TRBV15
CDR3 protein: CASSLDSTYNEQFF; J gene: TRBJ2-1; clone size: NA; V gene: TRBV5-6
CDR3 protein: CASSELGRGTEAFF; J gene: TRBJ1-1; clone size: NA; V gene: TRBV10-2
CDR3 protein: CASSRSWNTEAFF; J gene: TRBJ1-1; clone size: once; V gene: TRBV6-6
CDR3 protein: CASTLRRTGGFLYEQYF; J gene: TRBJ2-7; clone size: NA; V gene: TRBV28
CDR3 protein: CASSSGGRPVEQYF; J gene: TRBJ2-7; clone size: NA; V gene: TRBV27
CDR3 protein: CASSKLNQPQHF; J gene: TRBJ1-5; clone size: NA; V gene: TRBV19
CDR3 protein: CASGDSWLGTQYF; J gene: TRBJ2-5; clone size: NA; V gene: TRBV19
CDR3 protein: CASSLGTDNYEQYF; J gene: TRBJ2-7; clone size: NA; V gene: TRBV7-2
CDR3 protein: CASSSTQGNGYTF; J gene: TRBJ1-2; clone size: NA; V gene: TRBV12-3/TRBV12-4
CDR3 protein: CASRQGYEQYF; J gene: TRBJ2-7; clone size: few; V gene: TRBV2
CDR3 protein: CAWSDDRVFAGYTF; J gene: TRBJ1-2; clone size: NA; V gene: TRBV30
CDR3 protein: CASSLSGERGGYTF; J gene: TRBJ1-2; clone size: few; V gene: TRBV18
CDR3 protein: CASSQGLQETQYF; J gene: TRBJ2-5; clone size: NA; V gene: TRBV18
CDR3 protein: CASTVGRNTEAFF; J gene: TRBJ1-1; clone size: NA; V gene: TRBV6-5
CDR3 protein: CASSSQGGEQYF; J gene: TRBJ2-7; clone size: once; V gene: TRBV7-9
CDR3 protein: CASSDSSTGELFF; J gene: TRBJ2-2; clone size: NA; V gene: TRBV6-4
CDR3 protein: CAWSVRGAQGYTF; J gene: TRBJ1-2; clone size: NA; V gene: TRBV30
CDR3 protein: CASSLWGQNTEAFF; J gene: TRBJ1-1; clone size: NA; V gene: TRBV5-6
CDR3 protein: CSLRDSTGELFF; J gene: TRBJ2-2; clone size: NA; V gene: TRBV29-1
CDR3 protein: CASSLGGVTYEQYF; J gene: TRBJ2-7; clone size: NA; V gene: TRBV7-2
CDR3 protein: CASSLRGNTEAFF; J gene: TRBJ1-1; clone size: NA; V gene: TRBV13
CDR3 protein: CAISELGLGNQPQHF; J gene: TRBJ1-5; clone size: once; V gene: TRBV10-3
CDR3 protein: CASSQLFREWDEAFF; J gene: TRBJ1-1; clone size: few; V gene: TRBV4-1
CDR3 protein: CASSGAGAGTEAFF; J gene: TRBJ1-1; clone size: NA; V gene: TRBV27
CDR3 protein: CASSGGQRSSGNTIYF; J gene: TRBJ1-3; clone size: NA; V gene: TRBV5-1
CDR3 protein: CASSSDKYGYTF; J gene: TRBJ1-2; clone size: NA; V gene: TRBV5-6
CDR3 protein: CASSRAGMNTEAFF; J gene: TRBJ1-1; clone size: NA; V gene: TRBV14
CDR3 protein: CASTDRRGVNTEAFF; J gene: TRBJ1-1; clone size: NA; V gene: TRBV28
CDR3 protein: CASTPGTGGRTEAFF; J gene: TRBJ1-1; clone size: once; V gene: TRBV2
CDR3 protein: CAWSRIGIYNYGYTF; J gene: TRBJ1-2; clone size: NA; V gene: TRBV30
CDR3 protein: CASSLSGSYGYTF; J gene: TRBJ1-2; clone size: NA; V gene: TRBV5-1
CDR3 protein: CASSLGLAGGTDTQYF; J gene: TRBJ2-3; clone size: NA; V gene: TRBV5-5
CDR3 protein: CASSYNERTTGSYTF; J gene: TRBJ1-2; clone size: NA; V gene: TRBV6-5
CDR3 protein: CASSLVGDATNEKLFF; J gene: TRBJ1-4; clone size: NA; V gene: TRBV5-1
CDR3 protein: CATLRAGIWTQYF; J gene: TRBJ2-5; clone size: NA; V gene: TRBV28
CDR3 protein: CAWSVGTGTYNEQFF; J gene: TRBJ2-1; clone size: NA; V gene: TRBV30
CDR3 protein: CASSPQGRITEAFF; J gene: TRBJ1-1; clone size: NA; V gene: TRBV18
CDR3 protein: CSASFQNTEAFF; J gene: TRBJ1-1; clone size: NA; V gene: TRBV20-1
CDR3 protein: CASRSQGGTTYYGYTF; J gene: TRBJ1-2; clone size: NA; V gene: TRBV19
CDR3 protein: CASSFSYSTDTQYF; J gene: TRBJ2-3; clone size: NA; V gene: TRBV11-2
CDR3 protein: CASSSGLAGDNEQFF; J gene: TRBJ2-1; clone size: NA; V gene: TRBV10-1
CDR3 protein: CASSPMGYNEKLFF; J gene: TRBJ1-4; clone size: once; V gene: TRBV27
CDR3 protein: CSASSGGAREKLFF; J gene: TRBJ1-4; clone size: NA; V gene: TRBV20-1
CDR3 protein: CASSSDRDVYSNQPQHF; J gene: TRBJ1-5; clone size: NA; V gene: TRBV5-5
CDR3 protein: CASSENRGNTDTQYF; J gene: TRBJ2-3; clone size: NA; V gene: TRBV18
CDR3 protein: CASRSTANTEAFF; J gene: TRBJ1-1; clone size: NA; V gene: TRBV12-3/TRBV12-4
CDR3 protein: CSATPNTEAFF; J gene: TRBJ1-1; clone size: NA; V gene: TRBV20-1
CDR3 protein: CAWSVRGISPLHF; J gene: TRBJ1-6; clone size: NA; V gene: TRBV30
CDR3 protein: CASSPPGGVEQYF; J gene: TRBJ2-7; clone size: NA; V gene: TRBV5-4
CDR3 protein: CATLLGSNQPQHF; J gene: TRBJ1-5; clone size: NA; V gene: TRBV6-5
CDR3 protein: CASSSRGGEKLFF; J gene: TRBJ1-4; clone size: NA; V gene: TRBV5-5
CDR3 protein: CASSYAGNQPQHF; J gene: TRBJ1-5; clone size: NA; V gene: TRBV5-8
CDR3 protein: CASSLASTANTEAFF; J gene: TRBJ1-1; clone size: NA; V gene: TRBV5-1
CDR3 protein: CASTTSGGPYEQYF; J gene: TRBJ2-7; clone size: NA; V gene: TRBV6-5